The 29 T cell receptor beta chains below were found in one sample sequenced in a study of regulatory T cells in long-lasting Graves disease. The time point: newly diagnosed GD, antithyroid drugs for less than 3 months. Isolated PBMC RNA provided the starting material for the TCR library. Library construction for TCR beta used iRepertoire HTBI primers and Arm-PCR of CDR3 regions. MiXCR, applied by TCRdb to the multiplex PCR reads, yields one record per CDR3 protein. The sample includes 350,000 to 450,000 distinct CDR3 sequences, 16% seen only once; the top ten take approximately 30%. These data are also associated with another study on T cells in Graves' hyperthyroidism and ophthalmopathy.

The specimen comprised peripheral blood mononuclear cells (PBMCs), sampled at new diagnosis, from a patient treated with antithyroid drugs. These receptors were collected from a man between 40 and 49 years old with Graves disease.

This clonotype was picked up a small number of times. The chain recombines TRBV3-1 with TRBJ2-5; 7 bases are shared with TRBD1. The DNA matches TRBJ2-1 better at its end, which makes the J call doubtful. Germline V gene lookup returns CDR1 LGHDT and CDR2 YNNKEL (reference sequence). This CDR3 contains 13 residues. CDR3 sequence: CASSLQGFHEQFF. The CDR3 DNA reads as TGTGCCAGCAGCCTACAGGGGTTCCATGAGCAGTTCTTC.

Notes on this clonotype: This may come from a read error, since a much larger clone is one base off. The chain couples TRBV12-3 or TRBV12-4 to TRBJ2-3; D tentatively fits TRBD1 or TRBD2 (6 bases each). This CDR3 comprises 13 residues. V gave up 6 bases and J gave up 3 bases, with 10 bases separating them. The chain's CDR3 is CASRTGTTDTQYF. The CDR3 bases are TGTGCCAGCAGAACAGGGACTACAGATACGCAGTATTTT.

This clonotype was detected ten times or more. The rearrangement links TRBV18 to TRBJ2-3; D may be TRBD2 (5 bases). Germline lookup yields CDR1 KGHSH and CDR2 LQKENI. The CDR3 totals 14 residues. V was pared by 3 bases and J by 2 bases, with 9 bases between. In nucleotides, the CDR3 is TGTGCCAGCTCACCTGGACTCGTCACAGATACGCAGTATTTT. Protein product: CASSPGLVTDTQYF.

About this clonotype itself: A read error likely explains this, since a far larger clone differs by one base. This chain connects TRBV5-1 to TRBJ2-1, with no clear D. Germline V gene data show CDR1 as SGHRS and CDR2 as YFSETQ. Deletions cut 2 bases from V and 10 bases from J, with 10 bases between. The CDR3 has 12 amino acids. CDR3 sequence: CASSLPSYEQFF. CDR3 in DNA: TGCGCCAGCAGCTTACCGTCGTACGAGCAGTTCTTC.

V usage is TRBV30 and J usage is TRBJ2-4; TRBD2 matches 8 bases. Germline V lookup: CDR1 GTSNPN, CDR2 SVGIG (reference sequence). The length of the CDR3 is 13 residues. The CDR3 bases are TGTGCTTTGGCCGGGACTAGTAAAAACATTCAGTACTTC. It codes for CALAGTSKNIQYF. Looking up the rest from reference TRBV30 and TRBJ2-4 gives the full variable domain: SQTIHQWPATLVQPVGSPLSLECTVEGTSNPNLYWYRQAAGRGLQLLFYSVGIGQISSEVPQNLSASRPQDRQFILSSKKLLLSDSGFYLCALAGTSKNIQYFGAGTRLSVL.

The J gene is TRBJ2-7, the V gene TRBV28; the match to TRBD1 covers 11 bases. The length of the CDR3 is 14 residues. Germline V gene lookup returns CDR1 MDHEN and CDR2 SYDVKM. Unmatched junction bases numbered 6, after V lost 7 bases and J lost 4 bases. The CDR3 loop is CASTSGQGAYEQYF. As DNA, the CDR3 is TGTGCCAGCACAAGCGGACAGGGGGCGTACGAGCAGTACTTC.

This clonotype was seen many times. The V gene is TRBV28, the J gene TRBJ2-2; D might be TRBD1 or TRBD2, each matching 5 bases. Germline CDR1 reads MDHEN; CDR2 reads SYDVKM. V gave up 7 bases and J gave up 2 bases, with 14 bases separating them. The CDR3 totals 15 residues. CDR3 nucleotides: TGTGCCAGCACCCCCGGGGCGGCAAACACCGGGGAGCTGTTTTTT. It codes for CASTPGAANTGELFF.

This clonotype was seen repeatedly, ten times or more. The chain employs TRBV12-3 or TRBV12-4 and TRBJ1-5; perhaps TRBD1 as D (5 bases). Trimming took off 5 bases at V and 4 bases at J, with 12 bases between the two ends. This CDR3 comprises 14 residues. The CDR3 sequence is CASSTGTVNQPQHF. CDR3 in DNA: TGTGCCAGCAGTACGGGGACGGTTAATCAGCCCCAGCATTTT.

This clonotype was observed many times. The chain links TRBV20-1 to TRBJ2-5, with D unresolved. The CDR3 runs 14 residues. V dropped 6 bases and J dropped 5 bases, with 19 bases sitting between them. Germline V lookup: CDR1 DFQATT, CDR2 SNEGSKA (reference sequence). The CDR3 here is CSAVGRAMGETQYF. The CDR3 DNA is TGCAGTGCGGTCGGAAGGGCCATGGGGGAGACCCAGTACTTC.

In its sample, this clonotype was seen many times. The V and J genes are TRBV15 and TRBJ2-3; D could derive from TRBD1 or TRBD2 (6 bases each). CDR1 is LNHNV and CDR2 is YYDKDF in the germline V gene (reference sequence). The CDR3 runs to 16 residues. V was trimmed by 1 base and J by 0 bases, leaving 11 bases between them. In DNA form, the CDR3 reads TGTGCCACCAGCAGAGGGGGGGCAGCTAGCACAGATACGCAGTATTTT. It codes for CATSRGGAASTDTQYF.

This clonotype was detected ten times or more. The rearrangement joins TRBV5-1 to TRBJ2-3; possibly TRBD1 for D (7 bases). CDR1 and CDR2 from the germline V gene are SGHRS and YFSETQ. The CDR3 loop spans 17 amino acids. The germline V and J ends were trimmed by 0 bases and 5 bases, with 19 bases remaining between them. CDR3 nucleotide sequence: TGCGCCAGCAGCTTGGATTCGGCAGGAGGGGGCAAAGATACGCAGTATTTT. Encoded protein: CASSLDSAGGGKDTQYF.

This chain links TRBV5-4 with TRBJ1-4; D is possibly TRBD1 (6 bases). Trimming removed 5 bases from V and 5 bases from J, with 13 bases in between. The CDR3 loop spans 14 amino acids. Germline V gives CDR1 SGHNT, CDR2 YYREEE (reference sequence). CDR3 sequence: CASSQGPGNEKLFF. Written as DNA, the CDR3 is TGTGCCAGCAGTCAGGGGCCAGGAAATGAAAAACTGTTTTTT.

This clonotype was seen ten or more times. The chain is built from TRBV20-1 and TRBJ1-2, with D possibly TRBD1 on 6 matching bases. Trimming took 6 bases from V and 7 from J, leaving 18 bases between them. The CDR3 length is 13 residues. Per germline, CDR1 DFQATT and CDR2 SNEGSKA (reference sequence). The CDR3 bases are TGCAGTGCCACTGACAGGCCCTGGTCTGGCTACACCTTC. Translated: CSATDRPWSGYTF.

The rearrangement uses TRBV6-1 and TRBJ1-5; 9 bases line up with TRBD1. CDR1 and CDR2 from the germline V gene are MNHNS and SASEGT. J gave up 0 bases and V 8 bases, and 11 bases lay outside the gene matches. CDR3 length: 17 amino acids. The CDR3 loop reads CASSGRQGGTSNQPQHF. CDR3 nucleotides: TGTGCCAGCTCTGGGCGACAGGGGGGGACTAGCAATCAGCCCCAGCATTTT.

Ten or more counts support this clonotype. The rearrangement joins TRBV29-1 to TRBJ2-3, with 9 bases aligning to TRBD1. Germline trimming cut 6 bases from V and 2 bases from J; bases unmatched to any gene: 6. The CDR3 runs to 14 residues. Germline V gene data show CDR1 as SQVTM and CDR2 as ANQGSEA. This chain's CDR3 is CSVGQGTTTDTQYF. The CDR3 DNA reads TGCAGCGTCGGACAGGGGACCACCACAGATACGCAGTATTTT.

J is TRBJ2-7 and V is TRBV18; possible D gene TRBD2, 6 bases. Trimming stripped 4 bases from V and 7 bases from J, with 17 bases between. The CDR3 totals 14 residues. From germline, CDR1 is KGHSH and CDR2 LQKENI. CDR3 bases: TGTGCCAGCTCACGACCGGGAGCGCTTGGGGAGCAGTACTTC. Its protein product is CASSRPGALGEQYF.

This clonotype was detected many times. The genes are TRBV7-2 and TRBJ2-3; D is undetermined. The CDR3 has 15 residues. Germline V gives CDR1 SGHTA, CDR2 FQGNSA. V was pared by 3 bases and J by 5 bases, with 15 bases between. CDR3 in DNA: TGTGCCAGCAGCTTGAATGGTGGATTTGGAGATACGCAGTATTTT. Encoded protein: CASSLNGGFGDTQYF. Full variable domain (remainder filled in from reference TRBV7-2 and TRBJ2-3): GAGVSQSPSNKVTEKGKDVELRCDPISGHTALYWYRQSLGQGLEFLIYFQGNSAPDKSGLPSDRFSAERTGGSVSTLTIQRTQQEDSAVYLCASSLNGGFGDTQYFGPGTRLTVL.

The chain uses TRBV27 and TRBJ1-4, with D possibly TRBD1 on 5 matching bases. The CDR3 is 15 amino acids. Trimming took 5 bases from V and 4 from J, leaving 14 bases between them. Germline V gene sequence: CDR1 MNHEY, CDR2 SMNVEV (reference sequence). The CDR3 here is CASSPSGRVNEKLFF. The CDR3 DNA reads as TGTGCCAGCAGTCCTTCAGGGCGTGTTAATGAAAAACTGTTTTTT.

The J gene is TRBJ1-2, the V gene TRBV24-1; 8 nucleotides line up with TRBD1. Germline V lookup: CDR1 KGHDR, CDR2 SFDVKD. V lost 4 bases and J lost 1; bases outside the gene matches: 7. The CDR3 runs 16 residues. The CDR3 DNA follows: TGTGCCACCAGTGAAAGGACAGGGAACAATAACTATGGCTACACCTTC. Its protein product is CATSERTGNNNYGYTF.

At least ten counts were recorded for this clonotype. The genes are TRBV2 and TRBJ2-3; D ambiguous. The CDR3 runs 12 residues. The V and J ends lost 2 bases and 4 bases respectively, with 4 bases between them. CDR1 is SNHLY and CDR2 is FYNNEI in the germline V gene. The CDR3 here is CASSEWPDTQYF. Written as DNA, the CDR3 is TGTGCCAGCAGTGAATGGCCAGATACGCAGTATTTT.

This chain joins TRBV6-4 and TRBJ1-4; D remains unclear. V lost 6 bases and J lost 0, with 17 bases in between. Looked up from germline, CDR1 is MRHNA and CDR2 is SNTAGT. The CDR3 is made up of 17 amino acids. CDR3 sequence reads: CASSPLLGRATNEKLFF. CDR3 bases: TGTGCCAGCAGCCCCCTTCTAGGGCGAGCAACTAATGAAAAACTGTTTTTT.

This clonotype has ten or more counts. The rearrangement joins TRBV20-1 to TRBJ1-5; D ambiguous. Germline V CDR1 and CDR2: DFQATT, SNEGSKA (reference sequence). The CDR3 has 14 amino acids. With 6 bases removed from V and 6 bases from J, the gap between germline ends came to 18 bases. The CDR3 reads CSAKTTPGSQPQHF. CDR3 DNA sequence: TGCAGTGCCAAAACCACACCGGGCAGTCAGCCCCAGCATTTT.

This chain joins TRBV7-2 and TRBJ2-2; 9 positions match TRBD2. The CDR3 is 16 amino acids. J lost 5 bases, V lost 1 base, and 5 bases had no gene match. The germline V gene has CDR1 SGHTA and CDR2 FQGNSA. The CDR3 region is CASSLGGGARTGELFF. DNA for the CDR3: TGTGCCAGCAGCTTAGGCGGGGGGGCGAGAACCGGGGAGCTGTTTTTT.

This clonotype was detected ten times or more. This chain joins TRBV5-1 and TRBJ2-7; the D call may be TRBD1 or TRBD2 (5 bases each). Looked up from germline, CDR1 is SGHRS and CDR2 is YFSETQ. The CDR3 runs 14 residues. V dropped 4 bases and J dropped 3 bases, with 14 bases sitting between them. CDR3 DNA: TGCGCCAGCAGCGAAACGGGGCAGGGCTACGAGCAGTACTTC. It codes for CASSETGQGYEQYF.

The chain couples TRBV3-1 to TRBJ1-1; 8 bases match TRBD1. Germline V CDR1 and CDR2: LGHDT, YNNKEL (reference sequence). J was trimmed by 14 bases and V by 4 bases; bases with no gene match: 12. CDR3 length: 13 amino acids. The chain's CDR3 is CASSLQVQGGFFF. CDR3 nucleotide sequence: TGTGCCAGCAGCCTCCAGGTACAGGGGGGTTTCTTCTTT.

This clonotype has a count of ten or more. This sequence joins TRBV27 and TRBJ1-2, with 7 nucleotides matching TRBD1. CDR1 MNHEY and CDR2 SMNVEV come from the germline V gene (reference sequence). V lost 6 bases, J lost 2 bases, and 6 bases stayed unmatched. The CDR3 runs to 14 residues. CDR3 amino acids: CASRLSTGNYGYTF. DNA for the CDR3: TGTGCCAGCAGACTCTCGACAGGGAACTATGGCTACACCTTC.

In its sample, this clonotype was seen a few times. CDR3 DNA: TGTGCCATCAGTGCCCGGGACAGTCGCACAGATACGCAGTATTTT. Translated: CAISARDSRTDTQYF. The J gene is TRBJ2-3, the V gene TRBV10-3; 7 nucleotides line up with TRBD1. Unmatched junction bases numbered 5, after V lost 4 bases and J lost 1 base. Germline-derived CDR1 and CDR2 are ENHRY and SYGVKD. The CDR3 consists of 15 residues.

The V and J genes are TRBV24-1 and TRBJ2-3; D gene unclear. This CDR3 has 13 residues. Trimming shortened V by 3 bases and J by 2 bases, and 5 bases separated the two germline ends. From germline, CDR1 is KGHDR and CDR2 SFDVKD. CDR3 nucleotide sequence: TGTGCCACCAGTGATAGTACCACAGATACGCAGTATTTT. This sequence encodes CATSDSTTDTQYF.

This clonotype was found a few times. The J gene is TRBJ2-5, the V gene TRBV5-1, with 11 bases fitting TRBD1. The CDR3 length is 17 residues. V shed 4 bases, J shed 3 bases, and the junction held 11 bases outside the gene matches. The germline gives CDR1 SGHRS, CDR2 YFSETQ. The CDR3, as DNA: TGCGCCAGCAGCCCCGGGACAGGGGGTTGGTGGGAAGAGACCCAGTACTTC. It encodes CASSPGTGGWWEETQYF.